This T cell receptor (beta chain) is drawn from a study of pediatric ulcerative colitis. General study points: Rectal repertoires separated controls, mild-moderate and acute severe colitis. Ulcerative colitis patients shared more blood-rectal clones than controls.

The assay was run at survey level. Sequencing used immunoSEQ multiplex PCR; TCRdb keeps in-frame clones, though not all of them. The sample holds approximately 40,000 clones, roughly 70% seen once. CDR1 is LNHNV and CDR2 is YYDKDF in the germline V gene (reference sequence). V dropped 7 bases and J dropped 6; count of bases not matched to a gene: 4. The CDR3 sequence is 13 residues long. The rectum was sampled with one to two pinch biopsies at colonoscopy. This clone was detected once. Its matching antigen is unknown. The J gene is TRBJ2-3, the V gene TRBV15; 10 positions match TRBD1. This clonotype originated in a boy younger than 18 with severe ulcerative colitis. The sample taken for sequencing was gut tissue. The CDR3 region is CATKTGGHDTQYF. The CDR3 nucleotides read TGTGCCACCAAGACAGGGGGCCACGATACGCAGTATTTT.